The 13 T cell receptor beta chains reported below all come from one sample, sequenced in a study of blood T cells in healthy people across ages. PCR was performed a second time for roughly 7 to 11 cycles using a sample-barcoded 5' primer and a J-beta primer mix. MiXCR, applied by TCRdb to the 5' RACE reads, yields one record per CDR3 protein. The sample yields roughly 1,300,000 distinct CDR3 sequences, 59% seen once. The sequenced sample consisted of blood. The origin of the receptors is a man aged 18 to 29 in good health.

This chain uses TRBV20-1 with TRBJ2-1; the match to TRBD2 covers 9 bases. Matching the DNA end better, TRBJ2-7 makes the J call doubtful. This CDR3 has 15 residues. The germline CDR1 and CDR2 sequences are DFQATT and SNEGSKA (reference sequence). The CDR3 loop is CSADPGLASYNEQYF. CDR3 nucleotides: TGCAGTGCAGATCCGGGACTAGCTTCCTACAATGAGCAGTACTTC.

The chain carries TRBV5-1 and TRBJ1-1; D unresolved. Germline V gene lookup returns CDR1 SGHRS and CDR2 YFSETQ. The CDR3 runs to 17 residues. The V end lost 1 base, the J end lost 3 bases, and 19 bases lay between the germline ends. The CDR3 DNA sequence: TGCGCCAGCAGCTTGCCCCGGACGGGCAACTTGGACACTGAAGCTTTCTTT. It encodes CASSLPRTGNLDTEAFF. The full variable domain, its missing parts supplied by reference TRBV5-1 and TRBJ1-1, is KAGVTQTPRYLIKTRGQQVTLSCSPISGHRSVSWYQQTPGQGLQFLFEYFSETQRNKGNFPGRFSGRQFSNSRSEMNVSTLELGDSALYLCASSLPRTGNLDTEAFFGQGTRLTVV.

The chain recombines TRBV12-3 or TRBV12-4 with TRBJ1-3; a weak D match, TRBD1 (5 bases). V was shortened by 6 bases and J by 0 bases, with 12 bases between the two germline ends. This CDR3 region has 15 residues. CDR3 nucleotide sequence: TGTGCCAGCAGCGACAGTGCTTACTCTGGAAACACCATATATTTT. Protein product: CASSDSAYSGNTIYF.

Only a few counts were recorded for this clonotype. V and J are TRBV20-1 and TRBJ2-3; 15 nucleotides agree with TRBD2. J was trimmed by 0 bases and V by 0 bases; bases with no gene match: 16. The CDR3 has 22 residues. The germline CDR1 and CDR2 sequences are DFQATT and SNEGSKA (reference sequence). In nucleotides, the CDR3 is TGCAGTGCTAGAGATTCCCAGGGGGCCGGGACTAGCGGGAGGCTTAGCACAGATACGCAGTATTTT. Encoded protein: CSARDSQGAGTSGRLSTDTQYF.

The chain uses TRBV29-1 and TRBJ2-7; 8 nucleotides agree with TRBD2. The CDR3 covers 13 residues. Trimming removed 4 bases from V and 3 bases from J; junction bases left unmatched: 5. Germline V gene data show CDR1 as SQVTM and CDR2 as ANQGSEA. This chain's CDR3 is CSVAYRGGYEQYF. The CDR3 region has the DNA TGCAGCGTTGCTTATCGGGGGGGCTACGAGCAGTACTTC.

The V gene is TRBV4-1, the J gene TRBJ2-1, with D tentatively TRBD2 (6 bases). CDR1 is MGHRA and CDR2 is YSYEKL in the germline V gene. V lost 5 bases to trimming and J lost 5 bases, with 10 bases between them. There are 13 residues in the CDR3. The CDR3 sequence is CASSNGGDNEQFF. The CDR3 region has the DNA TGCGCCAGCAGCAACGGAGGGGACAATGAGCAGTTCTTC.

V and J are TRBV11-2 and TRBJ2-5; the D is unclear. The germline V gene encodes CDR1 SGHAT and CDR2 FQNNGV. V lost 7 bases, J lost 0 bases, and 18 bases lay in between. The CDR3 has 16 residues. Written as DNA, the CDR3 is TGTGCCAGCACCAAGATGATAAGCCCGTACCAAGAGACCCAGTACTTC. It specifies CASTKMISPYQETQYF.

The rearrangement joins TRBV20-1 to TRBJ1-2; D is undetermined. The CDR3 has 12 residues. V gave up 6 bases and J gave up 7 bases, with 15 bases separating them. Germline lookup yields CDR1 DFQATT and CDR2 SNEGSKA (reference sequence). The CDR3 region is CSAILWAGGYTF. The CDR3 bases are TGCAGTGCCATCCTCTGGGCTGGTGGCTACACCTTC.

The count of this clonotype is one. The V call is TRBV12-3 or TRBV12-4, the J call TRBJ1-1, with D maybe TRBD1 (5 bases). With 1 base removed from V and 3 bases from J, the gap between germline ends came to 9 bases. The CDR3 contains 14 residues. As DNA, the CDR3 is TGTGCCAGCAGTTTAGGGGAGGGGCACACTGAAGCTTTCTTT. Its translation is CASSLGEGHTEAFF.

This clonotype was seen more than once but under ten times. This sequence joins TRBV5-6 and TRBJ2-2; 11 bases align to TRBD1. The junction had 1 base not matched to a gene; V was cut back by 0 bases and J by 3 bases. The CDR3 sequence is 16 residues long. The germline V gene has CDR1 SGHDT and CDR2 YYEEEE. The CDR3 DNA follows: TGTGCCAGCAGCTTGGGGGGACAGGGGGACACCGGGGAGCTGTTTTTT. This encodes CASSLGGQGDTGELFF. The variable domain in full, completed from reference TRBV5-6 and TRBJ2-2, reads DAGVTQSPTHLIKTRGQQVTLRCSPKSGHDTVSWYQQALGQGPQFIFQYYEEEERQRGNFPDRFSGHQFPNYSSELNVNALLLGDSALYLCASSLGGQGDTGELFFGEGSRLTVL.

This clonotype was recorded a few times. This chain uses TRBV29-1 with TRBJ1-2, with D perhaps TRBD1 (6 bases). Deletions cut 6 bases from V and 8 bases from J, with 19 bases between. The germline CDR1 and CDR2 sequences are SQVTM and ANQGSEA. This CDR3 has 13 residues. The CDR3 region has the DNA TGCAGCGTCGGAGATACAGGGTCTCAGGGCTACACCTTC. Protein product: CSVGDTGSQGYTF. The whole variable domain, remainder taken from reference TRBV29-1 and TRBJ1-2, is SAVISQKPSRDICQRGTSLTIQCQVDSQVTMMFWYRQQPGQSLTLIATANQGSEATYESGFVIDKFPISRPNLTFSTLTVSNMSPEDSSIYLCSVGDTGSQGYTFGSGTRLTVV.

The chain recombines TRBV11-2 with TRBJ2-3, with 11 nucleotides matching TRBD2. V was clipped by 5 bases and J by 5 bases; unmatched bases: 6. Germline V gives CDR1 SGHAT, CDR2 FQNNGV. The CDR3 consists of 15 residues. The CDR3 DNA sequence: TGTGCCAGCAGCGGCGGGACTAGCGGATTAGATACGCAGTATTTT. The encoded protein is CASSGGTSGLDTQYF. The variable domain in full, with the rest retrieved from reference TRBV11-2 and TRBJ2-3, is EAGVAQSPRYKIIEKRQSVAFWCNPISGHATLYWYQQILGQGPKLLIQFQNNGVVDDSQLPKDRFSAERLKGVDSTLKIQPAKLEDSAVYLCASSGGTSGLDTQYFGPGTRLTVL.

CDR3 sequence reads: CASKGRTSGSSSSYEQYF. The CDR3 DNA sequence: TGTGCCAGCAAAGGAAGGACTAGCGGGAGCTCGAGCTCCTACGAGCAGTACTTC. V is TRBV3-1 and J is TRBJ2-7, with TRBD2 matching 13 bases. The J segment lost 0 bases and the V segment lost 7 bases, leaving 12 bases of the junction unmatched. This CDR3 is 18 amino acids long. Germline CDR1 and CDR2: LGHDT and YNNKEL (reference sequence).